A selection of T cell receptor beta chains follows, all from one sample in a study of identical twins. TCRdb reanalysed the 5' RACE reads using MiXCR and keeps one entry per CDR3 protein. The sample consists of more than 250,000 distinct CDR3 sequences, around 8.8% of them appearing once. A further study also used this sample, focusing on yellow fever vaccine responses in identical twins.

Sequences were obtained from memory (CD45RO+) T cells sorted from blood. The receptors derive from a woman under 30 in good health. Each CDR3 is given without its conserved first and last residue.

J: TRBJ1-6
V: TRBV27
CDR3: ASRFTGTAYNSPLH

J: TRBJ2-1
V: TRBV7-9
CDR3: ASSLEVTEQF

J: TRBJ2-5
V: TRBV3-1
CDR3: ASKQRGVETQY

J: TRBJ1-4
V: TRBV13
CDR3: ASSKRTVDEKLF

J: TRBJ2-1
V: TRBV6-2/TRBV6-3
CDR3: ASTSRVSLNEQF

J: TRBJ2-1
V: TRBV7-8
CDR3: ASSPNRASSYNEQF

J: TRBJ2-1
V: TRBV11-1
CDR3: ASSLTLGLGGRGRNEQF

J: TRBJ2-3
V: TRBV10-3
CDR3: AISDLDTQY

J: TRBJ2-4
V: TRBV27
CDR3: ASSGIGVAKNIQY

J: TRBJ2-7
V: TRBV20-1
CDR3: SARAPDRVGSYEQY

J: TRBJ1-1
V: TRBV18
CDR3: ASSPMGVGNTEAF

J: TRBJ2-5
V: TRBV6-1
CDR3: ASSTSGGGETQY

J: TRBJ2-1
V: TRBV7-8
CDR3: ASSISGVSYNEQF

J: TRBJ1-1
V: TRBV19
CDR3: ASRKGAKNTEAF